This T cell receptor beta chain was retrieved from a study of vaccination effects on CD4 cells after COVID-19. Study outcomes and limitations: Marked contraction was observed in infection-induced and vaccine-induced clones late after vaccination.

The germline gives CDR1 MDHEN, CDR2 SYDVKM. The length of the CDR3 is 15 residues. The V gene lost 7 bases and the J gene lost 2 bases, with 15 bases spanning the gap. In the case of this clone: Its target is not known.

Once cultured for nine to ten days, the cells underwent separation to obtain CD4+ T cells. Either the mRNA-1273 or the BNT162b2 vaccine was given to participants as two doses. Cultures had half their medium replaced with IL-2 medium on days 3 and 7. TCRdb's copy holds only in-frame clones and misses some; the assay was immunoSEQ multiplex PCR. The table has around 66,000 clones, roughly 81% seen once. The clonotype was recovered from a human donor who received a COVID-19 vaccine. The sequencing used CD4+ T cells from PBMCs cultured without peptide, collected after COVID-19 vaccination. The chain joins TRBV28 to TRBJ1-5; D call uncertain. The CDR3 DNA sequence: TGTGCCAGCACCAGTTTCGGGTATGGCAATCAGCCCCAGCATTTT. Translating gives CASTSFGYGNQPQHF.